This T cell receptor (beta chain) was recorded in a study of OX40 agonist ivuxolimab in advanced cancers. Turning to the study itself: Hepatocellular carcinoma, melanoma, renal cell or head and neck cancer occurred in dose-escalation patients. Study-wide results and limits: Compared with others, partial responders at 0.1-3.0 mg/kg displayed clonal expansion among the lowest. By week 6 at 0.1 to 3.0 mg/kg, blood CD4+ and CD8+ T cells had expanded clonally.

The ends lost 5 bases at V and 3 bases at J; junction bases unmatched: 3. The CDR3 is made up of 14 amino acids. Germline loops: CDR1 SNHLY, CDR2 FYNNEI. Repertoires were generated with immunoSEQ multiplex PCR, while TCRdb's copy carries only in-frame clones and drops some. The sample includes about 31,000 clones, 80% to 90% seen only once; the top ten take 35% to 40%. As for this clone: The antigen remains unidentified.

The TCR was taken from an adult with an advanced solid tumor such as melanoma, head and neck, liver or kidney cancer. The sample in question was CD4+ or CD8+ T cells sorted from blood, obtained in a trial of the OX40 agonist ivuxolimab. The chain combines TRBV2 with TRBJ2-7; 11 bases map to TRBD2. The CDR3 sequence: CASSIAGGNYEQYF. For the CDR3, the DNA is TGTGCCAGCAGTATAGCGGGAGGGAACTACGAGCAGTACTTC.